The rows below give T cell receptor beta chains drawn from one sample of a study of Ad26.COV2.S vaccination and SARS-CoV-2 variants. Only in-frame clones appear in the TCRdb table, and some are missing; sequencing was by immunoSEQ multiplex PCR. The sample includes over 400,000 clones, around 92% seen only once; the top ten take around 1.8%. The sample in question was peripheral blood, obtained in a trial of Ad26.COV2.S vaccine versus placebo. These receptor sequences come from a person aged 18-60 years who received the Ad26.COV2.S COVID-19 vaccine or a placebo. CDR3s include the opening cysteine and the closing phenylalanine or tryptophan. A D gene is named only where the DNA matches it firmly.

j_call d_call v_call cdr3_aa cdr3_nt
TRBJ2-1 NA TRBV30 CAWSVVGLLNEQFF TGTGCCTGGAGTGTTGTTGGGCTCTTGAATGAGCAGTTCTTC
TRBJ1-6 NA TRBV27 CASSSQGSPLHF TGTGCCAGCAGTTCACAGGGTTCACCCCTCCACTTT
TRBJ2-7 TRBD2 TRBV11-2 CASSSPLRGGGYEQYF TGTGCCAGCAGCTCTCCTTTGCGGGGGGGAGGTTACGAGCAGTACTTC
TRBJ2-5 TRBD2 TRBV7-2 CASSLAGGAETQYF TGTGCCAGCAGCTTAGCCGGGGGGGCAGAGACCCAGTACTTC
TRBJ2-1 NA TRBV2 CASSGSQANNEQFF TGTGCCAGCAGTGGTAGTCAGGCGAACAATGAGCAGTTCTTC
TRBJ2-7 NA TRBV9 CASSVTVPSFKQYF TGTGCCAGCAGCGTAACGGTCCCTTCCTTCAAGCAGTACTTC
TRBJ2-7 TRBD1 TRBV20-1 CSASRDRPYEQYF TGCAGTGCTAGTAGGGACAGACCCTACGAGCAGTACTTC
TRBJ1-2 NA TRBV19 CASSIGPYGYTF TGTGCCAGTAGTATAGGGCCCTATGGCTACACCTTC
TRBJ2-7 TRBD1 TRBV4-3 CASSQDRDSLYEQYF TGCGCCAGCAGCCAAGACCGGGACAGTCTTTACGAGCAGTACTTC
TRBJ2-4 NA TRBV6-2/TRBV6-3 CASSYESIAKNIQYF TGTGCCAGCAGTTACGAGTCTATAGCCAAAAACATTCAGTACTTC
TRBJ2-2 NA TRBV29-1 CSVEREVAGELFF TGCAGCGTTGAAAGGGAGGTGGCCGGGGAGCTGTTTTTT
TRBJ1-3 NA TRBV6-5 CASSYSPRVSGNTIYF TGTGCCAGCAGTTACTCTCCCAGGGTCTCTGGAAACACCATATATTTT
TRBJ1-2 NA TRBV5-4 CASSPDTYGYTF TGTGCCAGCAGCCCGGACACCTATGGCTACACCTTC
TRBJ2-2 TRBD2 TRBV27 CASSVAGAGELFF TGTGCCAGCAGTGTAGCGGGGGCCGGGGAGCTGTTTTTT
TRBJ1-4 NA TRBV28 CASSFRQGREKLFF TGTGCCAGCAGTTTTCGCCAGGGACGGGAAAAACTGTTTTTT
TRBJ2-1 NA TRBV12-3/TRBV12-4 CASSFVHNEQFF TGTGCCAGCAGTTTCGTGCACAATGAGCAGTTCTTC
TRBJ2-2 NA TRBV3-1/TRBV3-2 CASSQTTGRTGELFF TGTGCCAGCAGCCAAACCACGGGTCGAACCGGGGAGCTGTTTTTT
TRBJ2-1 NA TRBV2 CASSVGGPLGYNEQFF TGTGCCAGCAGTGTGGGGGGTCCTCTCGGGTACAATGAGCAGTTCTTC